A selection of T cell receptor beta chains follows, all from one sample in a study of control samples from healthy donors and cancer patients. The data were produced by immunoSEQ multiplex PCR, yet TCRdb's version contains in-frame clones alone and is incomplete. In the table there are about 160,000 clones, over 85% of which are singletons. Sequencing input: blood. These receptors were taken from a man between 18 and 35 years old in good health. Both conserved end residues are part of each CDR3. The D gene is left open where the match is weak. Where a row states a size, it is once, few, many or the class of an expanded clone; other rows omit it.

size: NA; V: TRBV18; J: TRBJ2-7; D: TRBD1; DNA: TGTGCCAGCTCACCAGGACAGGGGCTGACCTACGAGCAGTACTTC; CDR3: CASSPGQGLTYEQYF
size: NA; V: TRBV7-2; J: TRBJ2-7; D: NA; DNA: TGTGCCAGCAGCTTAACCCCCGGGGCCATCTACGAGCAGTACTTC; CDR3: CASSLTPGAIYEQYF
size: NA; V: TRBV5-4; J: TRBJ2-3; D: NA; DNA: TGTGCCAGCAGCAAAAACGGGGAAAAGGGTACGCAGTATTTT; CDR3: CASSKNGEKGTQYF
size: NA; V: TRBV11-2; J: TRBJ2-1; D: TRBD2; DNA: TGTGCCAGCAGCCCCTCGTGGGGGGGAGAGCGGAACAATGAGCAGTTCTTC; CDR3: CASSPSWGGERNNEQFF
size: NA; V: TRBV9; J: TRBJ1-6; D: NA; DNA: TGTGCCAGCAGCGTAGAAGGGGGCTCCTATAATTCACCCCTCCACTTT; CDR3: CASSVEGGSYNSPLHF
size: NA; V: TRBV7-2; J: TRBJ1-2; D: TRBD1; DNA: TGTGCCAGCAGCTCGGACAGGACTAATAACTATGGCTACACCTTC; CDR3: CASSSDRTNNYGYTF
size: once; V: TRBV5-8; J: TRBJ2-1; D: TRBD2; DNA: TGTGCCAGCAGCTTAGTCGGCGGGGGGTCTTTCTACAATGAGCAGTTCTTC; CDR3: CASSLVGGGSFYNEQFF
size: NA; V: TRBV5-1; J: TRBJ1-2; D: NA; DNA: TGCGCCAGCAGCTTGGCCAAAGGGGGAAATGGCTACACCTTC; CDR3: CASSLAKGGNGYTF
size: once; V: TRBV28; J: TRBJ2-2; D: TRBD2; DNA: TGTGAAACGCGGGCTAGCGGGAGGACCGGGGAGCTGTTTTTT; CDR3: CETRASGRTGELFF
size: few; V: TRBV10-1; J: TRBJ1-1; D: NA; DNA: TGCGCCAGCAGTGCAAAGGGGCGTCCGCTCAACACTGAAGCTTTCTTT; CDR3: CASSAKGRPLNTEAFF
size: NA; V: TRBV7-2; J: TRBJ2-3; D: NA; DNA: TGTGCCAGCAGCTCCCGAGGATGGCGGGGCACAGATACGCAGTATTTT; CDR3: CASSSRGWRGTDTQYF
size: NA; V: TRBV5-4; J: TRBJ2-7; D: TRBD1; DNA: TGTGCCAGCAGCTTCGGGACAGGGGTTAGGTACGAGCAGTACTTC; CDR3: CASSFGTGVRYEQYF
size: NA; V: TRBV4-3; J: TRBJ2-7; D: NA; DNA: TGCGCCAGCAGCCCCTTAGCGGATAGCTCCTACGAGCAGTACTTC; CDR3: CASSPLADSSYEQYF
size: once; V: TRBV19; J: TRBJ1-2; D: NA; DNA: TGTGCCAGTAGTATGGGACAACCTGGCTACACCTTC; CDR3: CASSMGQPGYTF
size: once; V: TRBV27; J: TRBJ1-6; D: TRBD1; DNA: TGTGCCAGCAGTTTTGGGACAGGCAGCTTGCCCCTCCACTTT; CDR3: CASSFGTGSLPLHF
size: NA; V: TRBV10-3; J: TRBJ2-3; D: NA; DNA: TGTGCCATCAGTCCTTCGGTCTTCACAGATACGCAGTATTTT; CDR3: CAISPSVFTDTQYF
size: NA; V: TRBV19; J: TRBJ2-4; D: NA; DNA: TGTGCCAGTAGTTCATGGGTTGGCAAAAACATTCAGTACTTC; CDR3: CASSSWVGKNIQYF
size: NA; V: TRBV5-6; J: TRBJ1-2; D: NA; DNA: TGTGCCAGCAGCTTGTTTGTGCCGGACATACAATACATGGGTGGCTACACCTTC; CDR3: CASSLFVPDIQYMGGYTF
size: NA; V: TRBV3-1/TRBV3-2; J: TRBJ1-2; D: TRBD1; DNA: TGTGCCAGCAGCCAAGCAGGGGGCGGGTATGGCTACACCTTC; CDR3: CASSQAGGGYGYTF
size: NA; V: TRBV5-6; J: TRBJ1-2; D: TRBD1; DNA: TGTGCCAGCAGCTGGACAGGGGGTTTCTATGGCTACACCTTC; CDR3: CASSWTGGFYGYTF
size: NA; V: TRBV27; J: TRBJ1-1; D: TRBD1; DNA: TGTGCCAGCAACGAAAGGGGGCAGAACACTGAAGCTTTCTTT; CDR3: CASNERGQNTEAFF
size: NA; V: TRBV2; J: TRBJ1-5; D: NA; DNA: TGTGCCAGCAGCCGGGACGGACTGAATCAGCCCCAGCATTTT; CDR3: CASSRDGLNQPQHF
size: NA; V: TRBV9; J: TRBJ1-1; D: NA; DNA: TGTGCCAGCAGCCCGGGGGGAGACAGCACTGAAGCTTTCTTT; CDR3: CASSPGGDSTEAFF
size: NA; V: TRBV4-1; J: TRBJ2-7; D: NA; DNA: TGCGCCAGCAGCCAAGCAGGGGTGTTCCAGTCCCTGAACGAGCAGTACTTC; CDR3: CASSQAGVFQSLNEQYF
size: NA; V: TRBV2; J: TRBJ2-7; D: NA; DNA: TGTGCCAGCAGTGGCTTAGGGCCTTACGAGCAGTACTTC; CDR3: CASSGLGPYEQYF
size: NA; V: TRBV4-2; J: TRBJ2-5; D: NA; DNA: TGTGCCAGCACCCACAGGGTCGGAGAGACCCAGTACTTC; CDR3: CASTHRVGETQYF
size: NA; V: TRBV28; J: TRBJ2-7; D: NA; DNA: TGTGCCAGCTTACAGGAGACCCCCCCCGAGCAGTACTTC; CDR3: CASLQETPPEQYF
size: NA; V: TRBV5-1; J: TRBJ2-7; D: TRBD2; DNA: TGCGCCAGCAGCCCCCGAGCTAGCGGGGGCACCTACGAGCAGTACTTC; CDR3: CASSPRASGGTYEQYF
size: NA; V: TRBV15; J: TRBJ1-1; D: NA; DNA: TGTGCCACCAGCAGAGGAGGCAGAATAAGGACTGAAGCTTTCTTT; CDR3: CATSRGGRIRTEAFF
size: NA; V: TRBV30; J: TRBJ2-7; D: NA; DNA: TGTGCCTGGCGAAAGTTAAGGGGTGCCGAGCAGTACTTC; CDR3: CAWRKLRGAEQYF
size: once; V: TRBV3-1/TRBV3-2; J: TRBJ1-3; D: NA; DNA: TGTGCCAGCAGCCAATTTAGGGCTGGAAACACCATATATTTT; CDR3: CASSQFRAGNTIYF
size: NA; V: TRBV11-3; J: TRBJ2-1; D: TRBD1; DNA: TGTGCCAGCTCCTGGGGACAGGGGGTATATGAGCAGTTCTTC; CDR3: CASSWGQGVYEQFF
size: NA; V: TRBV27; J: TRBJ2-1; D: NA; DNA: TGTGCCAGCAGTTTACGTGAGAAAAAGAGCTCCTACAATGAGCAGTTCTTC; CDR3: CASSLREKKSSYNEQFF
size: few; V: TRBV6-4; J: TRBJ2-1; D: TRBD2; DNA: TGTGCCAGCAGTGATCTCGCGGGGAGGGCTAACCGGCAGTTCTTC; CDR3: CASSDLAGRANRQFF
size: NA; V: TRBV5-1; J: TRBJ2-7; D: NA; DNA: TGCGCCAGCAGATCCACCGGGACATCCATGGGGCAGTACTTC; CDR3: CASRSTGTSMGQYF
size: NA; V: TRBV4-2; J: TRBJ1-1; D: NA; DNA: TGTGCCAGCAGCCCACCTGAGAGGGACAACACTGAAGCTTTCTTT; CDR3: CASSPPERDNTEAFF
size: NA; V: TRBV10-3; J: TRBJ2-7; D: NA; DNA: TGTGCCATCGCGGTGGGGGCCGGCTACGAGCAGTACTTC; CDR3: CAIAVGAGYEQYF
size: once; V: TRBV19; J: TRBJ1-2; D: NA; DNA: TGTGCCAGTAGTATAGCATCAGGGTTGGGCTATGGCTACACCTTC; CDR3: CASSIASGLGYGYTF
size: few; V: TRBV7-9; J: TRBJ1-6; D: NA; DNA: TGTGCCAGCAGCTTAGTGGGGAGCTCCTATAATTCACCCCTCCACTTT; CDR3: CASSLVGSSYNSPLHF
size: NA; V: TRBV24-1; J: TRBJ2-2; D: NA; DNA: TGTGCCACATCCAAGACAGCGAACACCGGGGAGCTGTTTTTT; CDR3: CATSKTANTGELFF
size: NA; V: TRBV7-2; J: TRBJ1-5; D: NA; DNA: TGTGCCAGCAGCTTAGGGACAGTTCGATTCAATCAGCCCCAGCATTTT; CDR3: CASSLGTVRFNQPQHF
size: NA; V: TRBV13; J: TRBJ2-3; D: NA; DNA: TGTGCCAGCAGCTTATCCCGGACCATCACAGATACGCAGTATTTT; CDR3: CASSLSRTITDTQYF
size: once; V: TRBV29-1; J: TRBJ2-1; D: NA; DNA: TGCAGCGTTGTGACAGGATCCAGCAATGAGCAGTTCTTC; CDR3: CSVVTGSSNEQFF
size: once; V: TRBV11-2; J: TRBJ2-7; D: NA; DNA: TGTGCCAGCAGCTTAGTCGGCTCCTACGAGCAGTACTTC; CDR3: CASSLVGSYEQYF
size: once; V: TRBV4-1; J: TRBJ1-1; D: NA; DNA: TGCGCCAGCAGCCAAGGCCCTACAGGCACTGAAGCTTTCTTT; CDR3: CASSQGPTGTEAFF
size: NA; V: TRBV9; J: TRBJ2-3; D: TRBD2; DNA: TGTGCCAGCAGCGTAGAGGCGGCGGGAGGGGTCACAGATACGCAGTATTTT; CDR3: CASSVEAAGGVTDTQYF
size: NA; V: TRBV30; J: TRBJ1-2; D: TRBD1; DNA: TGTGCCTGGAGTCCAGGGACAGGGGGAAACTATGGCTACACCTTC; CDR3: CAWSPGTGGNYGYTF
size: NA; V: TRBV7-6; J: TRBJ2-2; D: NA; DNA: TGTGCCAGCAGAAATACACCGAACACCGGGGAGCTGTTTTTT; CDR3: CASRNTPNTGELFF
size: NA; V: TRBV7-6; J: TRBJ1-3; D: NA; DNA: TGTGCCAGCAGCCCCGCTGCCAACTGGGCTGGAAACACCATATATTTT; CDR3: CASSPAANWAGNTIYF
size: NA; V: TRBV27; J: TRBJ2-3; D: TRBD2; DNA: TGTGCCAGCAGACCGGCGGGGGGATTCACAGATACGCAGTATTTT; CDR3: CASRPAGGFTDTQYF
size: once; V: TRBV7-3; J: TRBJ2-3; D: NA; DNA: TGTGCCAGCAGCTTAATATCGGCAGATACGCAGTATTTT; CDR3: CASSLISADTQYF
size: NA; V: TRBV6-5; J: TRBJ2-6; D: NA; DNA: TGTGCCAGCAGTAAGCAGGGAGCTGGGGCCAACGTCCTGACTTTC; CDR3: CASSKQGAGANVLTF
size: NA; V: TRBV4-1; J: TRBJ2-5; D: NA; DNA: TGCGCCAGCAGCCAAGTTGGGGGGCGCCTCCAAGAGACCCAGTACTTC; CDR3: CASSQVGGRLQETQYF
size: NA; V: TRBV6-5; J: TRBJ1-5; D: NA; DNA: TGTGCCAGCAGCCGCGGGGCCCGAAATCAGCCCCAGCATTTT; CDR3: CASSRGARNQPQHF